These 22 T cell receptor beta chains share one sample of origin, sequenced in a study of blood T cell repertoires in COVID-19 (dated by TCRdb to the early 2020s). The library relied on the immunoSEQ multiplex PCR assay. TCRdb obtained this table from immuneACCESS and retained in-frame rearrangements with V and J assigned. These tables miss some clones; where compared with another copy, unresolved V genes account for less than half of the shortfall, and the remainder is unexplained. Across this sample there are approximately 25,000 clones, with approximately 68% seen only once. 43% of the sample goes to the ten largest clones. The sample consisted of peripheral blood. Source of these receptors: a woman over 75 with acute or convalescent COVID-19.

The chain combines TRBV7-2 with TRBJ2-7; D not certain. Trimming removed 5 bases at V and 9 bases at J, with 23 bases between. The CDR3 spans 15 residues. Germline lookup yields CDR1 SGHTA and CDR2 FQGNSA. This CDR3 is CASSPSTWSSTRQYF. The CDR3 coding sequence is TGTGCCAGCAGCCCCTCGACTTGGAGTTCTACGAGGCAGTACTTC.

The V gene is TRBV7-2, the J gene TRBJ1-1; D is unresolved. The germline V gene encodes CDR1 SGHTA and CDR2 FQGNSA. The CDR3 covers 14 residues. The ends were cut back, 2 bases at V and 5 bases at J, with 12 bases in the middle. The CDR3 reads CASSLRLGRTEAFF. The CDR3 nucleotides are TGTGCCAGCAGCTTACGCCTGGGGAGGACTGAAGCTTTCTTT.

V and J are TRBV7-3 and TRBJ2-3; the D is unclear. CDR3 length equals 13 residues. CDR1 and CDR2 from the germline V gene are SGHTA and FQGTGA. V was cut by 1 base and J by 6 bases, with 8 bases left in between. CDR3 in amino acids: CASSLNAQDTQYF. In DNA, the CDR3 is TGTGCCAGCAGCTTAAATGCCCAGGATACGCAGTATTTT.

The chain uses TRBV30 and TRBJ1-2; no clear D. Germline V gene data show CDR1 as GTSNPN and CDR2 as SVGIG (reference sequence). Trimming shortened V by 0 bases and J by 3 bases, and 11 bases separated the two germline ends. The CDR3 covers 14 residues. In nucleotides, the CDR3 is TGTGCCTGGAGTGTACTGAGTAGAGACTATGGCTACACCTTC. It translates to CAWSVLSRDYGYTF.

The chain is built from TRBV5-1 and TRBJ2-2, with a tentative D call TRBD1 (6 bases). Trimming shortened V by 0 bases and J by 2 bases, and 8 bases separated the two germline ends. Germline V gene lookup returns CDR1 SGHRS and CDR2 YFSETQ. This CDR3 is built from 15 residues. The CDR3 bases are TGCGCCAGCAGCTTGGACAGGGTTAACACCGGGGAGCTGTTTTTT. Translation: CASSLDRVNTGELFF.

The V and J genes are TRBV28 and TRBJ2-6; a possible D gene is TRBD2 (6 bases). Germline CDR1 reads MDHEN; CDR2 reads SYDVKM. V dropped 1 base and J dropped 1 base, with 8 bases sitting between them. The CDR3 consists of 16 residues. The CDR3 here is CASSLSGVSGANVLTF. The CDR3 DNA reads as TGTGCCAGCAGTTTATCGGGGGTTTCTGGGGCCAACGTCCTGACTTTC.

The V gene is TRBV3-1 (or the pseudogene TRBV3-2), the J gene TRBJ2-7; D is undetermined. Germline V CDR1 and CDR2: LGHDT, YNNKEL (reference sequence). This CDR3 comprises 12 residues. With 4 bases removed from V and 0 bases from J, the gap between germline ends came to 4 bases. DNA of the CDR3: TGTGCCAGCAGCCTCCTCTCCTACGAGCAGTACTTC. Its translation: CASSLLSYEQYF.

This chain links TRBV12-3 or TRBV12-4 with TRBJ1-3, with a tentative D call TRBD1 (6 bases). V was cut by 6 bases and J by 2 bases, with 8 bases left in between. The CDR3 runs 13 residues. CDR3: CASSTGTGNTIYF. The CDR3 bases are TGTGCCAGCAGCACAGGGACTGGAAACACCATATATTTT.

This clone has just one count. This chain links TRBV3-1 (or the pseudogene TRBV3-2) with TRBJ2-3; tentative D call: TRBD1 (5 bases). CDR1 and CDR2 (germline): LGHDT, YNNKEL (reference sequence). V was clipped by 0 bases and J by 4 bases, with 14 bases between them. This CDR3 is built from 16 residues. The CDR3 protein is CASSQDYETDSDTQYF. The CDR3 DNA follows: TGTGCCAGCAGCCAAGATTACGAGACAGACTCAGATACGCAGTATTTT.

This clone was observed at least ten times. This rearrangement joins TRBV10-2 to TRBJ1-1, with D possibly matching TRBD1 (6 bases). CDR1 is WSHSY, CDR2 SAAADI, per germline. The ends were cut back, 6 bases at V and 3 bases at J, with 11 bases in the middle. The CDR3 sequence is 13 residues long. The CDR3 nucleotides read TGCGCCAGCAGCAAGGCAGGGGACACTGAAGCTTTCTTT. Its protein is CASSKAGDTEAFF.

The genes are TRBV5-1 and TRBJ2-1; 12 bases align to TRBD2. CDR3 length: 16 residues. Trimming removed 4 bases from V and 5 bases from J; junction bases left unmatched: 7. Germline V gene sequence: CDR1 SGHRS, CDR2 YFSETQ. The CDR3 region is CASSTALAGGNNEQFF. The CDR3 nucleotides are TGCGCCAGCAGCACCGCGCTAGCGGGAGGGAACAATGAGCAGTTCTTC.

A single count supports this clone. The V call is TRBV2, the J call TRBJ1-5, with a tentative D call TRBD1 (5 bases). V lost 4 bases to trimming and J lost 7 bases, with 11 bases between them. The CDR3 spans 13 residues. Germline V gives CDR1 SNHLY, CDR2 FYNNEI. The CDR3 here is CASSAGSEQPQHF. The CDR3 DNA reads TGTGCCAGCAGTGCAGGGTCGGAACAGCCCCAGCATTTT.

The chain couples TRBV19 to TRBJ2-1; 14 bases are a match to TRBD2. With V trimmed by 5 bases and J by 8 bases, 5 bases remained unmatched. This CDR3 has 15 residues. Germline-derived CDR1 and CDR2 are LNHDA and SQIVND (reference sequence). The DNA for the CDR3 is TGTGCCAGTAGTCCGACTAGCGGGAGGGTCTATGAGCAGTTCTTC. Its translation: CASSPTSGRVYEQFF.

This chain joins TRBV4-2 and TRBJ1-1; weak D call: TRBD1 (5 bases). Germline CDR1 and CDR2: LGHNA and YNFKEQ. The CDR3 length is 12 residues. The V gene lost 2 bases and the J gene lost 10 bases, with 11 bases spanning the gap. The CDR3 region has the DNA TGTGCCAGCAGCCAATCGGGGGTGTTAGCTTTCTTT. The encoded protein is CASSQSGVLAFF.

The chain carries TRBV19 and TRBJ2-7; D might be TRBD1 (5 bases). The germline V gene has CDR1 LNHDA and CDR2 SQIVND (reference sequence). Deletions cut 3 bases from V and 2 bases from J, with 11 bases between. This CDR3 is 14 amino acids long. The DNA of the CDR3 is TGTGCCAGTAGTATGTGGCAGGGTCCCTACGAGCAGTACTTC. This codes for CASSMWQGPYEQYF.

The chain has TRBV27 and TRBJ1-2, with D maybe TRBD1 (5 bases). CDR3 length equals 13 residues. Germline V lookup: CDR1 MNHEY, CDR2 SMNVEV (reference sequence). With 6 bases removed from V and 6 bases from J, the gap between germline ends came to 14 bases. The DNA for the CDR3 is TGTGCCAGCAGCCTCGACAGATATAATGGCTACACCTTC. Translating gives CASSLDRYNGYTF.

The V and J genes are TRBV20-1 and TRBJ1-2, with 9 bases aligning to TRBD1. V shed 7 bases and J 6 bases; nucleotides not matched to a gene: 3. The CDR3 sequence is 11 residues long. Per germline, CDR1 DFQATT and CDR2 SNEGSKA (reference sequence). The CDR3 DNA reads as TGCAGTGGGACAGGGGTGGATGGCTACACCTTC. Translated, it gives CSGTGVDGYTF.

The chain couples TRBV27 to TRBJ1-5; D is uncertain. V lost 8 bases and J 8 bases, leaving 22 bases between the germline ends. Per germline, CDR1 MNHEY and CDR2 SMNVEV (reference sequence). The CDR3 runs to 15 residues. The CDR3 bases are TGTGCCAGCGTCGTATACCGGACCGTGCGGGAGCCCCAGCATTTT. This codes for CASVVYRTVREPQHF.

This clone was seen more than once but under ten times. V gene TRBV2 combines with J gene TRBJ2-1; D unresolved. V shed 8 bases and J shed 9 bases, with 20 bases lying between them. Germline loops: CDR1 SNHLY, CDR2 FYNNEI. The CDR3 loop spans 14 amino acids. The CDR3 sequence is CASGGRSLNGEQFF. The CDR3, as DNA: TGTGCCAGCGGTGGCCGCTCACTCAATGGTGAGCAGTTCTTC.

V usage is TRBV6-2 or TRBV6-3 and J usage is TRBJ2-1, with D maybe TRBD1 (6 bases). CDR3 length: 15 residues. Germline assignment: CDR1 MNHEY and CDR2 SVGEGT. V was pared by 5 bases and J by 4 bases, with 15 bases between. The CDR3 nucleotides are TGTGCCAGCAGTCTCGAAATGGACAGTTACAATGAGCAGTTCTTC. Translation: CASSLEMDSYNEQFF.

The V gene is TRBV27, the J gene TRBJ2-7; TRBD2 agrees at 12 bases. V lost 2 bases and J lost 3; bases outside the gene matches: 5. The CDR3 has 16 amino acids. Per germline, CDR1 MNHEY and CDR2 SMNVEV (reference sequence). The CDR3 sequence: CASSLALAGGIYEQYF. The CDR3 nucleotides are TGTGCCAGCAGTTTAGCTCTAGCGGGAGGGATCTACGAGCAGTACTTC.

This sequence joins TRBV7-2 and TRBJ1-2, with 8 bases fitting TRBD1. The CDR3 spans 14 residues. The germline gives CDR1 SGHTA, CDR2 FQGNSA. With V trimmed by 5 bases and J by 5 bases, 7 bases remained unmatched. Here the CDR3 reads CASSVVQGEYGYTF. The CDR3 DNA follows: TGTGCCAGCAGCGTCGTACAGGGGGAGTATGGCTACACCTTC.